The text below deals with one T cell receptor (beta chain). The sample comes from a study of blood T cell repertoires in COVID-19. Under the authors' procedure: Amplifying reference gene primers gave estimates of nucleated cell counts. The repertoire was sequenced with immunoSEQ multiplex PCR; TCRdb's copy has only in-frame clones and lacks some. That table furnishes V, J and clone size, whereas the DNA furnished D and trimming. The sample yields 150,000 to 180,000 clones, around 78% seen once. CDR3 length equals 14 residues. Per the germline V gene, CDR1 is SGHVS and CDR2 is FQNEAQ. The V end was cut by 0 bases, the J end by 0 bases, with 5 bases between.

The clonotype comes from a man aged 80 or over with acute or convalescent COVID-19. The source material was peripheral blood. The chain recombines TRBV7-8 with TRBJ1-2; D is ambiguous. CDR3 sequence reads: CASSLARANYGYTF. CDR3 sequence (DNA): TGTGCCAGCAGCTTAGCGCGGGCTAACTATGGCTACACCTTC.